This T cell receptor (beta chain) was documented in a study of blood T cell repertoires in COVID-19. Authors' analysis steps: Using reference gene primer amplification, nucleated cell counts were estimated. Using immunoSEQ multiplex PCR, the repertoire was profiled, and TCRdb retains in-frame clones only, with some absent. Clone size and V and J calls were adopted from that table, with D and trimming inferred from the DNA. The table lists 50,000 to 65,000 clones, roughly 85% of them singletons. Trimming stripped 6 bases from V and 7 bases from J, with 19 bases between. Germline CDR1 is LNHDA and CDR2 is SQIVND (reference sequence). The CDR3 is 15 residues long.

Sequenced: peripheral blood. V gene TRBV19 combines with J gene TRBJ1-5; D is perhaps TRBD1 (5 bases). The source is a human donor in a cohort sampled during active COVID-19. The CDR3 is CASRDPSGGEQPQHF. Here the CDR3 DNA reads TGTGCCAGTAGGGACCCGTCGGGGGGAGAGCAGCCCCAGCATTTT. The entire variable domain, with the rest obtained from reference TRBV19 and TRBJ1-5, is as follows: DGGITQSPKYLFRKEGQNVTLSCEQNLNHDAMYWYRQDPGQGLRLIYYSQIVNDFQKGDIAEGYSVSREKKESFPLTVTSAQKNPTAFYLCASRDPSGGEQPQHFGDGTRLSIL.